The T cell receptor (beta chain) under discussion was sequenced for a study of spatial heterogeneity in lung cancer. Looking at the study overall: Within tumor regions, the number of TCR transcripts tracked closely with a T cell module score obtained from matched bulk RNA-seq. As counted in raw reads, each unique TCR and UMI combination appeared more than ten times on average.

This clonotype was recorded at least ten times. As yet, its antigen is unknown. Study outcomes and limitations: Expanded alpha and beta TCR counts within tumors tracked tumor mutation counts.

Time point here: sample taken at primary tumor resection. TCRs were sequenced from unsorted whole RNA of tumor, nontumor lung or PBMC. From the 5' RACE reads, TCRdb called clonotypes with MiXCR, one entry per CDR3 protein. This sample has roughly 8,400 distinct CDR3 sequences; 5% to 6.5% occur once, and the top ten carry 24%. Here the sequenced sample was lung tumor tissue, taken at surgery. The source of this sequence is a male donor with early-stage non-small cell lung cancer.

The CDR3 sequence is CASSSELAGGQYQETQYF. CDR3 nucleotides: TGTGCCAGCAGCTCCGAGTTAGCGGGGGGGCAGTACCAAGAGACCCAGTACTTC. The V and J genes are TRBV7-6 and TRBJ2-5; 11 bases fit TRBD2. In germline, CDR1 is SGHVS, CDR2 FNYEAQ. The J segment lost 0 bases and the V segment lost 4 bases, leaving 10 bases of the junction unmatched. The CDR3 sequence is 18 residues long. Based on the CDR3 plus reference TRBV7-6 and TRBJ2-5, the full variable domain is GAGVSQSPRYKVTKRGQDVALRCDPISGHVSLYWYRQALGQGPEFLTYFNYEAQQDKSGLPNDRFSAERPEGSISTLTIQRTEQRDSAMYRCASSSELAGGQYQETQYFGPGTRLLVL.